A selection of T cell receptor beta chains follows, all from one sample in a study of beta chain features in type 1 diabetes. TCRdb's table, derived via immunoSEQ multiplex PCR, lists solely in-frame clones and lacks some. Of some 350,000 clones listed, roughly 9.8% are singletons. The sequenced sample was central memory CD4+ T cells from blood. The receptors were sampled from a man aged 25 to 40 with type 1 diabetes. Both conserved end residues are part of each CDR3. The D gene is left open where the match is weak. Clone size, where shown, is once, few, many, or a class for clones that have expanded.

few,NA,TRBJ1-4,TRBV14,CASSQPGGYEKLFF,TGTGCCAGCAGCCAACCGGGGGGCTATGAAAAACTGTTTTTT
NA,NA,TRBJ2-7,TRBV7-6,CASSLDTFSYEQYF,TGTGCCAGCAGCTTAGACACCTTCTCCTACGAGCAGTACTTC
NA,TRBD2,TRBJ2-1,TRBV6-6,CASSYGTSQFF,TGTGCCAGCAGTTACGGGACTAGTCAGTTCTTC
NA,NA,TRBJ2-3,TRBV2,CASIFDIASTDTQYF,TGTGCCAGCATCTTCGACATCGCTAGCACAGATACGCAGTATTTT
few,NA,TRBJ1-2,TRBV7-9,CASSQGSQDGYTF,TGTGCCAGCAGCCAAGGGAGCCAGGATGGCTACACCTTC
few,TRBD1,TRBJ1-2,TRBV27,CASSFGSRSGQGNYGYTF,TGTGCCAGCAGTTTTGGAAGTAGGTCGGGACAGGGGAACTATGGCTACACCTTC
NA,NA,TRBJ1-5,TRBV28,CASSFPPNQPQHF,TGTGCCAGCAGTTTCCCACCAAATCAGCCCCAGCATTTT
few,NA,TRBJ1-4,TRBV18,CASSPQGTDEKLFF,TGTGCCAGCTCACCGCAGGGTACTGATGAAAAACTGTTTTTT
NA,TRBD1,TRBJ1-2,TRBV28,CASSLGQGGNYGYTF,TGTGCCAGCAGTTTAGGACAGGGAGGCAACTATGGCTACACCTTC
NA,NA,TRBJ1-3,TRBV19,CASTMGSAGNTIYF,TGTGCCAGTACCATGGGCTCGGCTGGAAACACCATATATTTT
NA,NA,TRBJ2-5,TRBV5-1,CASSLTGPQETQYF,TGCGCCAGCAGCTTGACGGGGCCCCAAGAGACCCAGTACTTC
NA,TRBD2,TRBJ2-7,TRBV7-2,CASSLGLAGVGSYEQYF,TGTGCCAGCAGCTTAGGTCTAGCGGGAGTAGGCTCCTACGAGCAGTACTTC
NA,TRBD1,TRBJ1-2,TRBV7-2,CASSLKAGGYGSYGYTF,TGTGCCAGCAGCTTAAAGGCAGGGGGCTACGGGAGCTATGGCTACACCTTC
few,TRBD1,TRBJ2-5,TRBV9,CASSVGLRDREGETQYF,TGTGCCAGCAGCGTAGGACTCCGGGACAGGGAAGGGGAGACCCAGTACTTC
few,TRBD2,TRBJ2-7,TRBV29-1,CSVDYPGRGGEQYF,TGCAGCGTCGACTACCCGGGACGCGGGGGCGAGCAGTACTTC
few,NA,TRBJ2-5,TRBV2,CASTLQETQYF,TGTGCCAGCACCCTTCAAGAGACCCAGTACTTC
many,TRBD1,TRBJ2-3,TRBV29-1,CSVEPTGPDTQYF,TGCAGCGTTGAACCGACAGGGCCAGATACGCAGTATTTT
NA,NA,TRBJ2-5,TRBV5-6,CASRHYVMYQETQYF,TGTGCCAGCAGGCACTATGTCATGTACCAAGAGACCCAGTACTTC
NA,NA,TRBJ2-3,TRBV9,CASSVVAGGGRTDTQYF,TGTGCCAGCAGCGTAGTGGCAGGGGGCGGGAGGACAGATACGCAGTATTTT
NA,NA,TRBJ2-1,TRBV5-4,CASSFQWESYNEQFF,TGTGCCAGCAGCTTCCAATGGGAATCCTACAATGAGCAGTTCTTC
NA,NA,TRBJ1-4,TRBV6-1,CASSEMWDTVNEKLFF,TGTGCCAGCAGTGAAATGTGGGACACAGTTAATGAAAAACTGTTTTTT
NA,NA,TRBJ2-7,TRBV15,CATSRDAQGYEQYF,TGTGCCACCAGCAGAGACGCCCAGGGATACGAGCAGTACTTC